This is a list of T cell receptor beta chains from one sample in a study of blood T cell repertoires in COVID-19. TCRdb's copy holds only in-frame clones and misses some; the assay was immunoSEQ multiplex PCR. The sample yields approximately 300,000 clones, roughly 90% seen once. Sequences were obtained from peripheral blood. The receptor set was obtained from a woman in her fifties or sixties with active or convalescent COVID-19. CDR3s include the opening cysteine and the closing phenylalanine or tryptophan.

j_call: TRBJ1-1
v_call: TRBV28
cdr3_aa: CASSPQDRTEAFF

j_call: TRBJ2-3
v_call: TRBV5-1
cdr3_aa: CASSDLAGLSTDTQYF

j_call: TRBJ2-3
v_call: TRBV7-3
cdr3_aa: CASSLTDRATDTQYF

j_call: TRBJ1-4
v_call: TRBV4-2
cdr3_aa: CASSFSRDRKDEKLFF

j_call: TRBJ2-1
v_call: TRBV5-4
cdr3_aa: CASSFRGGPFGEQFF

j_call: TRBJ2-7
v_call: TRBV6-2/TRBV6-3
cdr3_aa: CASNPESGHSDEQYF

j_call: TRBJ1-1
v_call: TRBV30
cdr3_aa: CALGGITEAFF

j_call: TRBJ2-4
v_call: TRBV18
cdr3_aa: CASSQLAGGDIQYF

j_call: TRBJ2-6
v_call: TRBV6-5
cdr3_aa: CASSKMGAGANVLTF

j_call: TRBJ2-2
v_call: TRBV5-4
cdr3_aa: CASRVTGVTGELFF

j_call: TRBJ1-1
v_call: TRBV5-1
cdr3_aa: CASSGGTNTEAFF

j_call: TRBJ2-1
v_call: TRBV6-2/TRBV6-3
cdr3_aa: CASSLGLPLFF

j_call: TRBJ1-4
v_call: TRBV28
cdr3_aa: CASNSGEGELFF

j_call: TRBJ1-2
v_call: TRBV27
cdr3_aa: CASSPEAGNANYGYTF

j_call: TRBJ1-1
v_call: TRBV19
cdr3_aa: CASRPDRVNTEAFF

j_call: TRBJ2-7
v_call: TRBV28
cdr3_aa: CASIDSKTYEQYF

j_call: TRBJ2-2
v_call: TRBV9
cdr3_aa: CASSVTSGGHTGELFF

j_call: TRBJ1-5
v_call: TRBV5-4
cdr3_aa: CASSFYGTGGQPQHF

j_call: TRBJ1-6
v_call: TRBV7-2
cdr3_aa: CASRLGRVNSPLHF

j_call: TRBJ2-7
v_call: TRBV28
cdr3_aa: CASSFGLASYEQYF

j_call: TRBJ2-7
v_call: TRBV3-1/TRBV3-2
cdr3_aa: CASSQGAGSYEQYF

j_call: TRBJ2-1
v_call: TRBV7-9
cdr3_aa: CASSFGTGGRHNEQFF